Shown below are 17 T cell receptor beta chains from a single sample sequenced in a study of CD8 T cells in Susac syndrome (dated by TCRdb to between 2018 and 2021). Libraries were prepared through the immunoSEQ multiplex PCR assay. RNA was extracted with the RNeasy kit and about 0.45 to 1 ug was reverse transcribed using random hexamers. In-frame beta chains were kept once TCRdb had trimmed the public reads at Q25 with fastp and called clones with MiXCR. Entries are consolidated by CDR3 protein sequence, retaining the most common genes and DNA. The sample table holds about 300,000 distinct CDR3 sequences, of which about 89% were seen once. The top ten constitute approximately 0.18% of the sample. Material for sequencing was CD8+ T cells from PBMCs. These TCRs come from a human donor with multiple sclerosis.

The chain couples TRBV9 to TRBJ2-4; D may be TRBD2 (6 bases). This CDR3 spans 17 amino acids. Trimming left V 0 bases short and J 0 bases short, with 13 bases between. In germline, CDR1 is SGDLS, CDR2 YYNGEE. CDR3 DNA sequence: TGTGCCAGCAGCGTAGCTGGGGGGTACCTAGCCAAAAACATTCAGTACTTC. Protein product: CASSVAGGYLAKNIQYF.

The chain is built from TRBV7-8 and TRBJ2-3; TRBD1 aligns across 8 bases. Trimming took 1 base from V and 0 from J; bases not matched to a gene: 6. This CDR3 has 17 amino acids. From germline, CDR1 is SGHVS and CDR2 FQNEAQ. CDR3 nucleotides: TGTGCCAGCAGCTTAGGGCAGGGGGCCCCAAGCACAGATACGCAGTATTTT. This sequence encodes CASSLGQGAPSTDTQYF.

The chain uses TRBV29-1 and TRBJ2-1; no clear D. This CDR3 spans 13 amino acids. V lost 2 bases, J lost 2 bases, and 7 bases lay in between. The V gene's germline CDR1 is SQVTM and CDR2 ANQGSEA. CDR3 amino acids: CSVERAPYNEQFF. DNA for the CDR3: TGCAGCGTTGAACGGGCCCCCTACAATGAGCAGTTCTTC.

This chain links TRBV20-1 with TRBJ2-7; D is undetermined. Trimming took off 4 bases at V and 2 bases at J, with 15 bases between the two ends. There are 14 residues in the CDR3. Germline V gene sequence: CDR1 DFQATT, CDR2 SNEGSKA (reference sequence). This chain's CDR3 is CSATPDLSPYEQYF. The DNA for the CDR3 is TGCAGTGCTACCCCTGATTTGTCCCCCTACGAGCAGTACTTC.

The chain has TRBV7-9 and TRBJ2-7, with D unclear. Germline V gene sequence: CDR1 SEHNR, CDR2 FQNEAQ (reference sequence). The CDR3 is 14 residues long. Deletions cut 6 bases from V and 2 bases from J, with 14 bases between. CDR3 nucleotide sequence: TGTGCCAGCAGTTCTGTAGGGTTTGCCTACGAGCAGTACTTC. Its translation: CASSSVGFAYEQYF. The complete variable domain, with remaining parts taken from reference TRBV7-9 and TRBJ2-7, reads DTGVSQNPRHKITKRGQNVTFRCDPISEHNRLYWYRQTLGQGPEFLTYFQNEAQLEKSRLLSDRFSAERPKGSFSTLEIQRTEQGDSAMYLCASSSVGFAYEQYFGPGTRLTVT.

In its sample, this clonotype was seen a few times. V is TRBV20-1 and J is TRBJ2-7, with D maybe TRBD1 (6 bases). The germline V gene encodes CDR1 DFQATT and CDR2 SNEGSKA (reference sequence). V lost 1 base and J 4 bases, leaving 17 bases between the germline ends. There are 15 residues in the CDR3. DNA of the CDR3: TGCAGTGCTAGAGCTACAGGGTATCCTTTATACGAGCAGTACTTC. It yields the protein CSARATGYPLYEQYF.

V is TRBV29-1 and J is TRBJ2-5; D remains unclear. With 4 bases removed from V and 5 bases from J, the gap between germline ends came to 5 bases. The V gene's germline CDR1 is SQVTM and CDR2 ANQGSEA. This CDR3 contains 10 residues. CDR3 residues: CSVARETQYF. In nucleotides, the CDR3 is TGCAGCGTTGCGAGGGAGACCCAGTACTTC.

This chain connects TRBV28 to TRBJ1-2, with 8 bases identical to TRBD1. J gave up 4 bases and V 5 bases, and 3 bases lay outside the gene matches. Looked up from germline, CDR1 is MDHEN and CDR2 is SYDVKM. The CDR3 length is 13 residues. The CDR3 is CASSGGTGYGYTF. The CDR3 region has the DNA TGTGCCAGCAGTGGTGGGACAGGCTATGGCTACACCTTC.

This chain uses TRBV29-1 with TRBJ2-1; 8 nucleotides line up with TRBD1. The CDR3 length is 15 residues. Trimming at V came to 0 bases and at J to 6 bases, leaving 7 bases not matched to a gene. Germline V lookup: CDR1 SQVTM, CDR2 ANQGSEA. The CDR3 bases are TGCAGCGTTGAAGATGAGGACAGGGTGACCAATGAGCAGTTCTTC. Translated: CSVEDEDRVTNEQFF.

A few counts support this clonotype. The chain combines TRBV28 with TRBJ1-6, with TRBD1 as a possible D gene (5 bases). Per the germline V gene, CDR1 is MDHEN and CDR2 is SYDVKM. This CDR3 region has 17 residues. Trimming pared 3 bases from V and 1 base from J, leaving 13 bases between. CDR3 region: CASSFSVRGSYNSPLHF. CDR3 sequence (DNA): TGTGCCAGCAGTTTCAGCGTAAGGGGATCCTATAATTCACCCCTCCACTTT.

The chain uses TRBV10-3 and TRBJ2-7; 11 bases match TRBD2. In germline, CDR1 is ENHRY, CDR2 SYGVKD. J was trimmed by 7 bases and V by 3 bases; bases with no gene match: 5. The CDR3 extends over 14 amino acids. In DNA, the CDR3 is TGTGCCATCAGTGAACCGGGACTAGCGGTAGAGCAGTACTTC. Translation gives CAISEPGLAVEQYF.

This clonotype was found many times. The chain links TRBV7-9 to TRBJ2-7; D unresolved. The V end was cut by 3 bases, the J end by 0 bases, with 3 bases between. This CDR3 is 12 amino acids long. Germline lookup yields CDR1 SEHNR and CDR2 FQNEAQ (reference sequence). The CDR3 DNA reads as TGTGCCAGCAGCTTTAGCTCCTACGAGCAGTACTTC. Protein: CASSFSSYEQYF.

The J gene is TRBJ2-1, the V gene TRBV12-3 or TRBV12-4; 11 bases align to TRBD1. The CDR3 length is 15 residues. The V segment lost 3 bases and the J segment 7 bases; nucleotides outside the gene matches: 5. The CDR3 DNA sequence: TGTGCCAGCAGTTTTCCCGGGACAGGGGGGAATGAGCAGTTCTTC. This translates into CASSFPGTGGNEQFF.

The CDR3 DNA reads TGTGCCAGCAGCGGGGTAGCGGGGGGCGGAGATACGCAGTATTTT. It specifies CASSGVAGGGDTQYF. The chain employs TRBV7-2 and TRBJ2-3; 10 nucleotides line up with TRBD2. The CDR3 consists of 15 residues. Losses at the gene ends were 5 bases for V and 5 bases for J; bases not matched to a gene: 7. Germline CDR1 is SGHTA and CDR2 is FQGNSA.

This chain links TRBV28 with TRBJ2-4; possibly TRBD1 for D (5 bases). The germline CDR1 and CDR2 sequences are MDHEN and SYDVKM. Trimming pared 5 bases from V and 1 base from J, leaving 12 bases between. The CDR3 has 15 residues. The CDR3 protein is CASSPGLRAKNIQYF. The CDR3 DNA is TGTGCCAGCAGTCCAGGGCTCAGGGCCAAAAACATTCAGTACTTC.

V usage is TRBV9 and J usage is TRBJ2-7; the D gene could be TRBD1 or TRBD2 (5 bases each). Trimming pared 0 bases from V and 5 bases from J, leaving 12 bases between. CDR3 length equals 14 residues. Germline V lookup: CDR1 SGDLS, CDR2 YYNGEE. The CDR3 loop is CASSVGSGAHEQYF. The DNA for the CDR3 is TGTGCCAGCAGCGTAGGGTCCGGGGCCCACGAGCAGTACTTC.

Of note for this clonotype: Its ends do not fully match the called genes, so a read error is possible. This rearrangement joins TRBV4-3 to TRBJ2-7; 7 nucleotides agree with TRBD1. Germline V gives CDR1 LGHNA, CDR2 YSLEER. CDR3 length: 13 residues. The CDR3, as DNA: TGCGCCAGCAGCCAAGATAGGGCTTCAGGGGGTACCTTC. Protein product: CASSQDRASGGTF.